The 14 T cell receptor beta chains below all came from one sample that was sequenced in a study of blood T cells in healthy people across ages. Using a J-beta primer mix together with a sample-barcoded 5' primer, a second PCR was run for about 7 to 12 cycles. TCRdb redid the calling of the 5' RACE reads with MiXCR, one entry per CDR3 protein. The sample has 1.5 million to 2 million distinct CDR3 sequences, about 49% seen once. The sample consisted of blood. These receptors all stem from a woman in her thirties or forties in good health.

In this sample, this clonotype turned up a few times. The chain combines TRBV7-2 with TRBJ2-5; 10 nucleotides match TRBD2. After removal of 2 bases from V and 0 bases from J, the junction contained 9 bases not matched to a gene. The germline gives CDR1 SGHTA, CDR2 FQGNSA. The length of the CDR3 is 18 residues. The CDR3 loop is CASSLRASGGPYQETQYF. DNA of the CDR3: TGTGCCAGCAGCTTAAGAGCTAGCGGGGGCCCGTACCAAGAGACCCAGTACTTC.

The chain employs TRBV6-1 and TRBJ2-5, with D hard to call. Trimming pared 2 bases from V and 5 bases from J, leaving 12 bases between. This CDR3 is built from 14 residues. Germline V gene data show CDR1 as MNHNS and CDR2 as SASEGT. The CDR3 sequence is CASSELSPAETQYF. The CDR3 coding sequence is TGTGCCAGCAGTGAACTCAGCCCGGCCGAGACCCAGTACTTC.

V gene TRBV6-5 combines with J gene TRBJ1-1, with D possibly being TRBD1 (5 bases). Trimming cost V 5 bases and J 1 base, with 8 bases left between them. Germline CDR1 is MNHEY and CDR2 is SVGAGI. This CDR3 has 13 residues. The CDR3 spells CASSTGRNTEAFF. The CDR3 DNA reads TGTGCCAGCAGTACGGGACGGAACACTGAAGCTTTCTTT.

This clonotype was counted only a few times. The rearrangement uses TRBV7-8 and TRBJ1-1; D is unclear. The CDR3 loop spans 13 amino acids. V was clipped by 3 bases and J by 4 bases, with 9 bases between them. The germline V gene encodes CDR1 SGHVS and CDR2 FQNEAQ. As DNA, the CDR3 is TGTGCCAGCAGCTTCACCTTCGTCACTGAAGCTTTCTTT. Residues: CASSFTFVTEAFF. The full variable domain, completed using reference TRBV7-8 and TRBJ1-1, is GAGVSQSPRYKVAKRGQDVALRCDPISGHVSLFWYQQALGQGPEFLTYFQNEAQLDKSGLPSDRFFAERPEGSVSTLKIQRTQQEDSAVYLCASSFTFVTEAFFGQGTRLTVV.

The genes are TRBV6-2 or TRBV6-3 and TRBJ2-5, with D tentatively TRBD2 (6 bases). V gave up 4 bases and J gave up 0 bases, with 21 bases separating them. The CDR3 extends over 18 amino acids. Germline values: CDR1 MNHEY, CDR2 SVGEGT. CDR3 in DNA: TGTGCCAGCAGTTTGCGGTTTTTTTCTGGCGGGGACCAAGAGACCCAGTACTTC. It specifies CASSLRFFSGGDQETQYF.

V usage is TRBV12-3 or TRBV12-4 and J usage is TRBJ2-4; TRBD2 agrees at 7 bases. Judging by the DNA end, TRBJ2-7 fits better; the J call may be wrong. The CDR3 extends over 18 amino acids. The CDR3 protein is CASSPISGGLGISYEQYF. CDR3 nucleotides: TGTGCCAGCAGTCCCATTTCGGGAGGACTAGGTATCTCGTACGAGCAGTACTTC.

J is TRBJ1-1 and V is TRBV20-1; tentatively, D is TRBD1 (5 bases). The CDR3 covers 14 residues. Trimming removed 5 bases at V and 0 bases at J, with 13 bases between. The germline CDR1 and CDR2 sequences are DFQATT and SNEGSKA (reference sequence). The CDR3 region has the DNA TGCAGTGCTGGGATGGGGGGAGTGAACACTGAAGCTTTCTTT. The encoded protein is CSAGMGGVNTEAFF.

This clonotype was seen a few times. The chain employs TRBV9 and TRBJ2-3; weak D call: TRBD1 (6 bases). Germline-derived CDR1 and CDR2 are SGDLS and YYNGEE. CDR3 length: 15 amino acids. V gave up 3 bases and J gave up 2 bases, with 13 bases separating them. DNA of the CDR3: TGTGCCAGCAGCGAAACAGGGAGCCCCACAGATACGCAGTATTTT. Translation gives CASSETGSPTDTQYF.

The genes are TRBV10-3 and TRBJ1-2, with D possibly matching TRBD1 (6 bases). Germline assignment: CDR1 ENHRY and CDR2 SYGVKD. Deletions cut 9 bases from V and 2 bases from J, with 16 bases between. This CDR3 is 14 amino acids long. CDR3 DNA: TGTGCCATAGCCTCCGGACAGTCCAACTATGGCTACACCTTC. Translated, it gives CAIASGQSNYGYTF.

This clonotype was counted only a few times. The chain carries TRBV13 and TRBJ2-5; D is perhaps TRBD2 (6 bases). Germline V gene lookup returns CDR1 PRHDT and CDR2 FYEKMQ (reference sequence). Trimming removed 4 bases at V and 5 bases at J, with 17 bases between. The CDR3 is 15 amino acids. In DNA, the CDR3 is TGTGCCAGCAGCTCGAGGGACTTTGTAAAGGAGACCCAGTACTTC. The encoded protein is CASSSRDFVKETQYF. The entire variable domain, with the rest obtained from reference TRBV13 and TRBJ2-5, is as follows: AAGVIQSPRHLIKEKRETATLKCYPIPRHDTVYWYQQGPGQDPQFLISFYEKMQSDKGSIPDRFSAQQFSDYHSELNMSSLELGDSALYFCASSSRDFVKETQYFGPGTRLLVL.

The chain employs TRBV7-2 and TRBJ2-1; D unresolved. V was cut by 2 bases and J by 13 bases, with 12 bases left in between. Germline assignment: CDR1 SGHTA and CDR2 FQGNSA. The CDR3 loop spans 12 amino acids. The CDR3 sequence: CASSLWAETQFF. Written as DNA, the CDR3 is TGTGCCAGCAGCTTATGGGCAGAGACCCAGTTCTTC.

The chain recombines TRBV5-1 with TRBJ2-3; 10 bases agree with TRBD2. The CDR3 loop spans 15 amino acids. Germline loops: CDR1 SGHRS, CDR2 YFSETQ. With 3 bases clipped from V and 3 bases from J, the junction kept 4 bases outside the gene matches. In DNA form, the CDR3 reads TGCGCCAGCAGCTCCGGACTAGCGGAAACAGATACGCAGTATTTT. This encodes CASSSGLAETDTQYF.

This sequence joins TRBV4-2 and TRBJ2-5; either TRBD1 or TRBD2 may fit D (5 bases each). The V end lost 0 bases, the J end lost 4 bases, and 12 bases lay between the germline ends. Germline loops: CDR1 LGHNA, CDR2 YNFKEQ. The CDR3 spans 15 residues. In DNA, the CDR3 is TGTGCCAGCAGCCAAGACGGCAGGGAGTTAGAGACCCAGTACTTC. It specifies CASSQDGRELETQYF.

V and J are TRBV5-1 and TRBJ2-5, with 9 bases matching TRBD2. Per germline, CDR1 SGHRS and CDR2 YFSETQ. The V and J ends lost 0 bases and 7 bases, in that order; junction bases with no gene match: 16. The CDR3 extends over 18 amino acids. The CDR3 sequence: CASSLEPLAGAVVGTQYF. CDR3 nucleotides: TGCGCCAGCAGCTTGGAACCCTTAGCGGGGGCCGTTGTAGGGACCCAGTACTTC.